Given below is one TCR beta chain in context. Authors' methods: Researchers report that nucleated cell counts were estimated from reference gene primer amplification. This table comes from immunoSEQ multiplex PCR, and its TCRdb copy is limited to in-frame clones, with some not included. V, J and clone size are those of that table, while D and trimming were read from the DNA. The data show 300,000 or so clones, with more than 75% seen just once and 1.3% held by the top ten. The data originate from a study of blood T cell repertoires in COVID-19. About the research overall: Specimens from acute and convalescent COVID-19 originated in the United States, Italy and Spain. The cDNA or gDNA used as material had been derived from T cells, B-cell-depleted T cells, or PBMCs.

The germline CDR1 and CDR2 sequences are SGHNT and YYREEE (reference sequence). With 0 bases clipped from V and 4 bases from J, the junction kept 3 bases outside the gene matches. This CDR3 has 16 amino acids. The rearrangement uses TRBV5-4 and TRBJ1-4; 10 positions agree with TRBD1. The sequencing input was peripheral blood. This TCR came from a man aged 65-85 years with acute or convalescent COVID-19. The CDR3 region has the DNA TGTGCCAGCAGCTTGGGAGGGACAGGGGTTAATGAAAAACTGTTTTTT. This gives the protein CASSLGGTGVNEKLFF.